Below, one T cell receptor beta chain is given with its context. Its antigen is unidentified. This CDR3 has 17 amino acids. Looked up from germline, CDR1 is MGHRA and CDR2 is YSYEKL. The V gene end was trimmed by 0 bases and the J gene end by 0 bases; junction bases not matched to a gene: 3. This record comes from a study of blood T cells in healthy people across ages. Study details: Researchers report that template switching captured about one barcoded beta molecule per two T cells.

A second 7 to 11 cycle PCR used barcoded and J-beta primers. TCRdb re-called the 5' RACE reads with MiXCR, one entry per CDR3 protein. Seen here are around 700,000 distinct CDR3 sequences, roughly 25% observed once, and the top ten hold 8% to 10%. Researchers isolated at least 6 million PBMCs per sample. Study findings and constraints: Among long-lived donors, naive CD4+ cells were more numerous and diversity higher than in aged donors.

These data were also reused for a study on T cells of mothers and their children. That work states: Sequencing returned over 10 million TCR beta CDR3 reads per mother and 3 million to 3.5 million per child.

The material sequenced was blood. The TCR was taken from a boy younger than 18 in good health. The V call is TRBV4-1, the J call TRBJ2-3; 10 bases align to TRBD2. This chain's CDR3 is CASSQDGLAVSTDTQYF. The DNA for the CDR3 is TGCGCCAGCAGCCAAGATGGACTAGCGGTGAGCACAGATACGCAGTATTTT.